The clone carrying this T cell receptor (beta chain) showed up just a few times. Gene names denote mouse genes. The read halts 4 residues ahead of the CDR3 end, with the missing end drawn from the germline J gene. This sample is drawn from a study of CD8+ T cells in alopecia areata. A panel of CD4, CD8alpha, NKG2D, NKG2ACE and other markers served to sort pooled cutaneous lymph node cells. V was clipped by 2 bases and J by 1 base, with 8 bases between them. CDR1 is NSQYPW and CDR2 is LRSPGD in the germline V gene (reference sequence). The CDR3 contains 14 residues. Once RNA had been extracted, it was reverse transcribed into cDNA to act as the sequencing template. Assay: immunoSEQ multiplex PCR; the TCRdb copy retains only in-frame clones and omits some. Singletons are absent from the sample, which has approximately 300,000 clones.

Material for sequencing was CD4+ T cells sorted from a lymph node. This rearrangement joins TRBV1 to TRBJ1-1, with D unresolved. The TCR was taken from a C3H/HeJ mouse with alopecia areata. The mice in this strain carry MHC haplotype H2-k. The DNA read from the CDR3 is TGCACCTGCAGTGCATTTCACAAAAACACA. This encodes CTCSAFHKNT. In full, the CDR3 reads CTCSAFHKNTEVFF.